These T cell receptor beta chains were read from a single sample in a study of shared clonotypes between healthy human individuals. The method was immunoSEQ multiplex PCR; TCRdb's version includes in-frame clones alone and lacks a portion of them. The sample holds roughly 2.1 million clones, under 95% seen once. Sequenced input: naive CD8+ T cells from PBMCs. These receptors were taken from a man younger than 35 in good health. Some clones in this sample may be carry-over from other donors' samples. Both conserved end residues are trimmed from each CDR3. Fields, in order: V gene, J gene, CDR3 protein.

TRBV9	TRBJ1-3	ASSDPRSGSSGNTIY
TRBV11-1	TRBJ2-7	ASSPGTGGLFSYEQY
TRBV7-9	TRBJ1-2	ASTPGQYYGYT
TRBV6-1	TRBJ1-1	ASSERGQGKWTEAF
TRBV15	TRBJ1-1	ATSRDDLDRGVNTEAF
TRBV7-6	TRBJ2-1	ASSLNAGGPYNEQF
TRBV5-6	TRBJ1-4	ASSFYANEKLF
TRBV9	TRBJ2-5	ASSEGLADQETQY
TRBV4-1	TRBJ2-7	ASSQVGTSYEQY
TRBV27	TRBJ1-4	ASSLSWGDNEKLF
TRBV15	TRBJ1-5	ATSRGSTQRANQPQH
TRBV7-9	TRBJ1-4	AAKGKTNEKLF
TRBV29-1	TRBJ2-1	GGGGSSSYNEQF
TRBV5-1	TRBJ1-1	ASSLGRGDTEAF
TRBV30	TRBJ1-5	AWSSSANQPQH
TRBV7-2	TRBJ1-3	ASSPLAGRSGNTIY
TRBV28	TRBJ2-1	ASSGSEQF
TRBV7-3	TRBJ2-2	ASSLNMGGQRVSGELF
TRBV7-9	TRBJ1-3	ASSLYQISSGNTIY
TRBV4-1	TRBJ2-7	ASSQDSRLAGGSYEQY
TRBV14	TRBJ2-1	ASSQWTGGNYNEQF
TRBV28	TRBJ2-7	ASSFGTSGGYEQY
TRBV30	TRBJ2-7	AWSVLAGGAEQY
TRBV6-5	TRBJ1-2	ASSPGDLGGYT
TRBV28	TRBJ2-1	ASSSLAAGSLYNEQF
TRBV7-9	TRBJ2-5	ASSPGGASGNRGQY
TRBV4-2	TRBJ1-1	ASSQDLQGLSEAF
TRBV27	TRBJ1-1	ASSSRVGTEAF
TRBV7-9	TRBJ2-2	ASSPLQGVGTGELF
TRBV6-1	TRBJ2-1	ASSENSPSYNEQF
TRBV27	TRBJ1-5	ASSTGIYSNQPQH
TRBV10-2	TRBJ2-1	ASSLTSGSYNEQF
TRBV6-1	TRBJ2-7	ASSESRTAISYEQY
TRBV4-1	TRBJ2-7	ASSPRQAYEQY
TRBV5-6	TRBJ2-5	ASSWGAGGTETQY